The clone carrying this T cell receptor beta chain was recorded a few times. The antigen remains unidentified. This specimen comes from a study of blood T cells in healthy people across ages. Study observations and caveats: Older individuals had lower TCR beta diversity per million T cells (the decline was roughly linear).

A sample-barcoded 5' primer and a J-beta primer mix were used in a second PCR of roughly 7 to 11 cycles. TCRdb re-derived calls from the 5' RACE reads in MiXCR, one entry per CDR3 protein. Here the sample spans about 670,000 distinct CDR3 sequences, around 41% being singletons. CDR1 is DFQATT, CDR2 SNEGSKA, per germline (reference sequence). V shed 2 bases and J 5 bases; nucleotides not matched to a gene: 9. The CDR3 runs 15 residues. This rearrangement joins TRBV20-1 to TRBJ2-4; 7 bases fit TRBD1. The clonotype comes from a man aged 80 or over in good health. Source material: blood. The CDR3 region has the DNA TGCAGTGCTAGAATGGCAGGGGGATATCAAAACATTCAGTACTTC. Its translation is CSARMAGGYQNIQYF.